Listed here is a single T cell receptor beta chain. Its cognate antigen is unknown. The data belong to a study of T cell responses to AZD1222 COVID-19 vaccine. V shed 1 base and J shed 0 bases, with 10 bases lying between them. The CDR3 runs to 16 residues. Germline V lookup: CDR1 SEHNR, CDR2 FQNEAQ (reference sequence). Profiled with immunoSEQ multiplex PCR; TCRdb holds only in-frame clones, not every one. The sample has about 100,000 clones; about 93% are singletons. Study-level results: Donors, mostly white British, included more females; clonal diversity was possibly underestimated.

This TCR derives from an adult in good health. The input for sequencing was peripheral blood, taken on day 0 of AZD1222 vaccination. This chain uses TRBV7-9 with TRBJ1-3; TRBD1 might be the D (5 bases). The CDR3, as DNA: TGTGCCAGCAGCTTAGAATGGGGGAACTCTGGAAACACCATATATTTT. The encoded protein is CASSLEWGNSGNTIYF.